A single sample is the source of the 18 T cell receptor beta chains below, sequenced in a study of tumor-infiltrating lymphocytes in primary liver carcinoma (dated by TCRdb to about 2017). Sequencing relied on an Illumina HiSeq 2500. Starting from approximately 0.5 ug total RNA, TCRbeta-specific cDNA was produced by reverse transcription with a constant-region primer and ProtoScript II reverse transcriptase. TCRbeta libraries were built with three nested multiplex PCR rounds, a slightly modified ARM-PCR procedure. Each of the first two PCR rounds ran for approximately 11 cycles and used multiplex TRBV1-TRBV30 forward primers together with a Cbeta reverse primer. Using fastp at Q25 and MiXCR, TCRdb reprocessed the public reads and kept productive beta chains. Each record represents a unique CDR3 protein, reported with the most common genes and DNA among its rows. In all, the sample holds about 44,000 distinct CDR3 sequences, and roughly 74% of those were seen once. Of the sample, around two fifths falls within the top ten clones.

Total RNA and DNA were co-extracted from about 19-30 mg of bulk tissue with the AllPrep DNA/RNA mini kit, without cell sorting. The specimen was tumor-adjacent normal liver tissue. The receptor set was obtained from a woman younger than 45 with primary liver carcinoma and hepatitis B virus infection.

To note about this clonotype: Since no conserved phenylalanine or tryptophan closes the CDR3, a read error is the likely cause. CDR3 coding DNA: TGTGCCAGCAGTTCGGACAGCTTTTCCTGCGAACAGTACCTC. It specifies CASSSDSFSCEQYL. V gene TRBV6-6 combines with J gene TRBJ2-7; possible D gene TRBD1, 6 bases. Germline CDR1 reads MNHNY; CDR2 reads SVGAGI (reference sequence). The length of the CDR3 is 14 residues. V was shortened by 4 bases and J by 10 bases, with 20 bases between the two germline ends.

Concerning this clonotype: The junction does not match germline at one end; this may be a read error. The chain links TRBV11-3 to TRBJ2-3; maybe TRBD2 (6 bases). Germline V gene sequence: CDR1 SGHNT, CDR2 YENEEA. The CDR3 is made up of 19 amino acids. CDR3 in amino acids: CASSLGFGAGAGRTVTQYF. CDR3 nucleotide sequence: TGTGCCAGCAGCTTAGGTTTTGGAGCGGGTGCAGGACGCACAGTTACGCAGTATTTT.

The gene calls are TRBV5-5 and TRBJ2-6; tentatively, D is TRBD1 (6 bases). Per germline, CDR1 SGHKS and CDR2 YYEKEE (reference sequence). The CDR3 spans 17 residues. CDR3 protein: CSNSLLGAASGANVLTF. For the CDR3, the DNA is TGTTCCAACAGCTTACTGGGGGCCGCTTCTGGGGCCAACGTCCTGACTTTC.

A word on this clonotype: One end of the junction does not line up with germline, which may come from a read error. The chain links TRBV11-2 to TRBJ2-1, with TRBD2 as a possible D gene (6 bases). The germline V gene has CDR1 SGHAT and CDR2 FQNNGV. This CDR3 spans 15 amino acids. The CDR3 sequence: CTSSRTSGRINEQFF. The CDR3 region has the DNA TGTACCAGCAGCCGTACTAGTGGGAGGATCAATGAGCAATTCTTC.

This clonotype has just one count. Germline and junction disagree at one end, which may indicate a read error. The genes are TRBV4-1 and TRBJ2-4, with D tentatively TRBD1 (6 bases). Looked up from germline, CDR1 is MGHRA and CDR2 is YSYEKL. The CDR3 has 16 residues. The CDR3 loop reads CAGSPEMNRDTSKWDF. The CDR3 nucleotides read TGCGCCGGCAGCCCAGAGATGAATAGGGACACGAGCAAATGGGACTTC.

This clonotype came up once. The junction departs from germline at one end; a sequencing error may be responsible. The chain carries TRBV7-3 and TRBJ2-1, with D possibly being TRBD2 (5 bases). Germline CDR1 reads SGHTA; CDR2 reads FQGTGA. The CDR3 has 14 amino acids. CDR3 DNA: TGTGCCAACAGCTTAACCAGCGGCTACAATGAGCAGTTCTTC. The encoded protein is CANSLTSGYNEQFF.

Concerning this clonotype itself: One end of the junction fails to match germline, which may point to a read error. V usage is TRBV11-1 and J usage is TRBJ2-5; TRBD1 matches at 11 bases. The V gene's germline CDR1 is SGHAT and CDR2 FQDESV (reference sequence). The CDR3 has 14 residues. CDR3 residues: CASSWTGGIGTQYF. The CDR3 nucleotides are TGTGCCAGCAGCTGGACAGGGGGCATTGGGACCCAATACTTC.

Concerning this clonotype itself: A junction end diverges from the germline sequence, so it may reflect a read error. The chain combines TRBV19 with TRBJ2-1, with 8 nucleotides matching TRBD2. CDR3 length: 14 amino acids. CDR1 LNHDA and CDR2 SQIVND come from the germline V gene (reference sequence). The DNA of the CDR3 is TGTGCCAGTAAAGGGCAGCGGGAGTCCGATGAGCGGTTCTTC. As protein: CASKGQRESDERFF.

This clonotype was observed a few times. The chain recombines TRBV27 with TRBJ2-1; D may be TRBD1 (7 bases). Germline V gene data show CDR1 as MNHEY and CDR2 as SMNVEV (reference sequence). The CDR3 contains 15 residues. V was clipped by 2 bases and J by 3 bases, with 11 bases between them. The CDR3 nucleotides read TGTGCCAGCAGTTTACGACAGGGAGGCTACAATGAGCAGTTCTTC. The encoded protein is CASSLRQGGYNEQFF.

The V and J genes are TRBV21-1 and TRBJ1-6; the table calls TRBD1, which could not be checked here. TRBV21-1 corresponds to a pseudogene. The CDR3 runs to 18 residues. This CDR3 is CASSKGGAGRTNNPPLHF. The CDR3 DNA reads TGTGCCAGCAGCAAAGGGGGGGCTGGCAGGACTAATAATCCACCACTCCACTTT.

On this clonotype: A single base separates this from a much larger clone, so it may be a read error. V and J are TRBV28 and TRBJ1-5; maybe TRBD1 (5 bases). Trimming took 10 bases from V and 6 from J, leaving 16 bases between them. This CDR3 region has 13 residues. Germline V gene lookup returns CDR1 MDHEN and CDR2 SYDVKM. In DNA form, the CDR3 reads TGTGCCAACACCCTACCGGGGGGTCAGCCCCAGCATTTT. Protein sequence: CANTLPGGQPQHF.

A word on this clonotype: This sequence may be a read error, since a much larger clone differs from it by one base. The rearrangement uses TRBV21-1 and TRBJ2-7; the DNA was not compared with TRBD1, the D call given in the table. TRBV21-1 is a recognized pseudogene. The CDR3 runs 14 residues. CDR3 sequence: CASLGQGCSYEQYF. CDR3 coding DNA: TGTGCCAGTCTCGGACAGGGCTGCTCCTACGAGCAGTACTTC.

Regarding this clonotype: Without the conserved terminal phenylalanine or tryptophan, this CDR3 likely stems from a read error. The chain couples TRBV12-3 or TRBV12-4 to TRBJ2-3, with unresolved D. CDR3 size: 14 residues. V was trimmed by 6 bases and J by 2 bases, leaving 12 bases between them. The CDR3 DNA reads TGTGCCAGCAGATTGAAGTCCTCCACAGATACGCAGTATTAT. Translating it yields CASRLKSSTDTQYY.

With regard to this clonotype: The junction departs from the called germline gene at one end, perhaps through a read error. The V gene is TRBV4-3, the J gene TRBJ1-2; no clear D. This CDR3 has 14 amino acids. Germline V gene data show CDR1 as LGHNA and CDR2 as YSLEER. The CDR3 is CANSAEFEIYGYTF. CDR3 sequence (DNA): TGCGCCAACAGCGCTGAGTTTGAGATCTACGGCTACACCTTC.

This clonotype showed up just once. Relative to the germline gene, one junction end is altered; a read error may explain this. This CDR3 reads CTSSLGQGAHYEQFF. CDR3 nucleotide sequence: TGTACCAGCAGCTTGGGACAGGGGGCTCACTATGAGCAGTTCTTC. The rearrangement joins TRBV11-1 to TRBJ2-1; 12 positions match TRBD1. The V gene's germline CDR1 is SGHAT and CDR2 FQDESV (reference sequence). This CDR3 is built from 15 residues.

This clonotype was observed at least ten times. J is TRBJ2-1 and V is TRBV7-2, with 8 bases fitting TRBD2. With 1 base clipped from V and 2 bases from J, the junction kept 4 bases outside the gene matches. Germline CDR1 and CDR2: SGHTA and FQGNSA. The CDR3 runs 16 residues. The CDR3 nucleotides are TGTGCCAGCAGCTTAGAAGCGGGAGTGGCCTACAATGAGCAGTTCTTC. Its protein is CASSLEAGVAYNEQFF.

Details on this clonotype: Germline is not matched at one junction end, which may reflect a read error. The gene calls are TRBV5-4 and TRBJ2-5, with a possible D match to TRBD2 (6 bases). There are 13 residues in the CDR3. Looked up from germline, CDR1 is SGHNT and CDR2 is YYREEE (reference sequence). The CDR3 DNA follows: TGTGCCAACAGCTTCCCGCGGGAAGAGGCCCAGTACTTC. It specifies CANSFPREEAQYF. Variable domain in full (rest from reference TRBV5-4 and TRBJ2-5): ETGVTQSPTHLIKTRGQQVTLRCSSQSGHNTVSWYQQALGQGPQFIFQYYREEENGRGNFPPRFSGLQFPNYSSELNVNALELDDSALYLCANSFPREEAQYFGPGTRLLVL.

Comment on this clonotype: The germline gene is not matched at one end of the junction; a read error may be the cause. The rearrangement links TRBV29-1 to TRBJ2-2; 10 nucleotides align to TRBD1. CDR1 is SQVTM and CDR2 is ANQGSEA in the germline V gene. CDR3 length: 15 amino acids. For the CDR3, the DNA is TGCAGCGCCCGGGACAGGGGATTGAACACCGGGGAGCTATTTTTT. Translating gives CSARDRGLNTGELFF.